The rows below give T cell receptor beta chains drawn from one sample of a study of shared clonotypes between healthy human individuals. The repertoire was sequenced with immunoSEQ multiplex PCR; TCRdb's copy has only in-frame clones and lacks some. The sample comprises approximately 2.4 million clones, nearly 97% of which are singletons, and about 0.13% rests with the top ten. Sequences were obtained from naive CD4+ T cells sorted from blood. Receptor source: a man in his late teens or twenties in good health. CDR3s include the opening cysteine and the closing phenylalanine or tryptophan.

v_call cdr3_aa
TRBV6-4 CASSDEALRGNQPQHF
TRBV2 CASRGDSPLHF
TRBV6-5 CASSYSTLDSDTQYF
TRBV4-1 CASSQDGGQAVYTGELFF
TRBV10-3 CAISEQASSGNTIYF
TRBV6-1 CASSEQRGANTGELFF
TRBV10-2 CASSESSGGMFF
TRBV5-1 CASSLGTGATTDTQYF
TRBV5-4 CASSLPGQGRETQYF
TRBV4-3 CASDRETLEELKPYF
TRBV5-4 CASSFGGGNNEQFF
TRBV30 CAWGRDPDEAFF
TRBV5-4 CASSLAKGSGDTEAFF
TRBV6-1 CASSEGWGWGNPTNEKLFF
TRBV4-1 CASSHPGQGNTEAFF
TRBV29-1 CSVEISGARTEAFF
TRBV5-1 CASSLGLGVYEQYF
TRBV2 CASTKQGATEKLFF
TRBV5-1 CATSPGLVIYEQYF
TRBV7-2 CASSLASRDGELFF